This T cell receptor beta chain was documented in a study of T-cell reconstitution after alpha-beta-depleted transplantation in children. This clonotype was found a few times. The antigen is unknown. The CDR3 has 15 amino acids. The V gene lost 0 bases and the J gene lost 1 base, with 8 bases spanning the gap. Germline V gene lookup returns CDR1 SGDLS and CDR2 YYNGEE. Study-level points and caveats: Surviving recipient cells, namely T cells and thymic progenitors, were the source of high day-60 TCRbeta diversity in some patients. The study reportedly traced alpha-beta T cells about two months after transplant to several hundred expanded graft clones.

This sample's TCRbeta library carried unique molecular identifier barcodes. Using its own MiXCR run on the PCR reads, TCRdb lists one record per CDR3 protein. The table lists 100,000 to 130,000 distinct CDR3 sequences, roughly 6.1% of them singletons. The receptor was derived from a male patient between 2 and 10 years old who had a stem cell transplant for acute lymphoblastic leukemia, so the T cells may come from the graft donor. This rearrangement joins TRBV9 to TRBJ1-5; weak D call: TRBD1 (6 bases). The source material was PBMCs, mostly from graft donor cells, sampled 360 days after TCRalphabeta/CD19-depleted stem cell transplant. CDR3: CASSVGGHSNQPQHF. DNA for the CDR3: TGTGCCAGCAGCGTAGGGGGACACAGCAATCAGCCCCAGCATTTT.